The present T cell receptor (beta chain) was sequenced within a study of cytotoxic CD8 clonotypes in ibrutinib-treated CLL. The overall study: Samples had a mean of roughly 230,000 productive templates and about 93,000 productive rearrangements.

In germline, CDR1 is LNHNV, CDR2 YYDKDF (reference sequence). Between the trimmed V and J ends, which lost 9 bases and 5 bases, there was a span of 5 bases. The CDR3 totals 10 residues. Sequencing used immunoSEQ multiplex PCR; TCRdb keeps in-frame clones, though not all of them. In the table there are more than 110,000 clones, 80% of which are singletons. The V call is TRBV15, the J call TRBJ1-5, with D uncertain. Sample: PBMCs, taken after 36 months of ibrutinib treatment. This receptor was obtained from a human donor with chronic lymphocytic leukemia. The DNA for the CDR3 is TGTGCCACTACCCATCAGCCCCAGCATTTT. Translated, it gives CATTHQPQHF.